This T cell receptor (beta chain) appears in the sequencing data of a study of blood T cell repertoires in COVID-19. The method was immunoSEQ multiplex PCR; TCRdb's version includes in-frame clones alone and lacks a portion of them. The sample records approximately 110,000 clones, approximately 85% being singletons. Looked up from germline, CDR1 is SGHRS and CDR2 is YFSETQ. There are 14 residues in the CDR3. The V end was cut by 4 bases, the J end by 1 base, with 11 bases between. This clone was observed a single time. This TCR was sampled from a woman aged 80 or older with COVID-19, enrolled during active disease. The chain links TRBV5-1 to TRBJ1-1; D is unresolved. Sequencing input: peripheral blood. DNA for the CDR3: TGCGCCAGCAGCCAACTATCCCGGAACACTGAAGCTTTCTTT. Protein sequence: CASSQLSRNTEAFF. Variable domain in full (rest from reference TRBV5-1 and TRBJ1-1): KAGVTQTPRYLIKTRGQQVTLSCSPISGHRSVSWYQQTPGQGLQFLFEYFSETQRNKGNFPGRFSGRQFSNSRSEMNVSTLELGDSALYLCASSQLSRNTEAFFGQGTRLTVV.